The rows below give T cell receptor beta chains drawn from one sample of a study of T cells in narcolepsy. Using immunoSEQ multiplex PCR, the repertoire was profiled, and TCRdb retains in-frame clones only, with some absent. The sample lists 31,000 or so clones, almost 90% occurring once. Sequenced sample: CD45RA- memory CD4+ T cells from PBMCs. The receptors shown here come from a human donor with narcolepsy. Both conserved end residues are part of each CDR3. D genes are given only for firm matches. A clone size is listed for some rows: how often the clone was seen (once, few, many), or a class if it is expanded.

D,size,J,V,CDR3,DNA
-,-,TRBJ2-5,TRBV7-2,CASSPDYRETQYF,TGTGCCAGCAGCCCGGACTATAGGGAGACCCAGTACTTC
-,-,TRBJ2-7,TRBV6-1,CASSRDKRYEQYF,TGTGCCAGTTCCCGGGACAAGCGCTACGAGCAGTACTTC
TRBD2,-,TRBJ2-1,TRBV14,CASSRLAGLREQFF,TGTGCCAGCAGCCGACTAGCGGGTCTCCGGGAGCAGTTCTTC
-,-,TRBJ2-3,TRBV6-5,CASSYRAADTQYF,TGTGCCAGCAGTTACAGGGCAGCAGATACGCAGTATTTT
TRBD2,-,TRBJ2-1,TRBV5-1,CASSLEAGGFSYNEQFF,TGCGCCAGCAGCTTGGAGGCGGGAGGGTTCTCCTACAATGAGCAGTTCTTC
-,-,TRBJ2-5,TRBV2,CASSGQETQYF,TGTGCCAGCAGTGGTCAAGAGACCCAGTACTTC
TRBD1,-,TRBJ2-3,TRBV4-1,CASSHLPGGGDTDTQYF,TGCGCCAGCAGCCACCTTCCAGGGGGCGGCGACACAGATACGCAGTATTTT
-,-,TRBJ2-7,TRBV23-1,CASSGRNYEQYF,TGCGCCAGCAGTGGGCGGAACTACGAGCAGTACTTC
-,-,TRBJ2-3,TRBV15,CATSRQGERGDTQYF,TGTGCCACCAGCAGACAAGGGGAGAGGGGAGATACGCAGTATTTT
-,-,TRBJ2-3,TRBV27,CASSLSPRGWGTDTQYF,TGTGCCAGCAGTTTAAGTCCCCGGGGGTGGGGCACAGATACGCAGTATTTT
TRBD2,-,TRBJ2-3,TRBV7-2,CASSLREADTQYF,TGTGCCAGCAGCTTACGGGAGGCGGATACGCAGTATTTT
-,-,TRBJ1-3,TRBV21-1,CASSKQQGRGNTIYF,TGTGCCAGCAGCAAACAACAGGGGAGGGGAAACACCATATATTTT
-,-,TRBJ1-3,TRBV19,CATSPRDRGNTIYF,TGTGCCACCTCCCCCCGGGACCGCGGAAACACCATATATTTT
-,-,TRBJ2-7,TRBV27,CASSLGLAEGWEQYF,TGTGCCAGCAGTTTAGGTCTTGCGGAGGGCTGGGAGCAGTACTTC
-,-,TRBJ1-2,TRBV28,CASSPTGGGYGYTF,TGTGCCAGCAGCCCCACGGGGGGGGGCTATGGCTACACCTTC
-,-,TRBJ1-4,TRBV28,CASSFQDLGGEKLFF,TGTGCCAGCAGTTTTCAGGACCTCGGGGGAGAAAAACTGTTTTTT
-,-,TRBJ2-7,TRBV19,CASSAPGRGSSEQYF,TGTGCCAGTAGTGCCCCCGGCAGGGGTTCCTCCGAGCAGTACTTC
TRBD1,-,TRBJ1-6,TRBV5-1,CASSQGQGASPLHF,TGCGCCAGCAGCCAGGGACAGGGGGCTTCACCCCTCCACTTT
TRBD1,few,TRBJ1-2,TRBV7-2,CASSYRGRRGYTF,TGTGCCAGCAGCTATAGGGGGCGTCGGGGCTACACCTTC
TRBD1,-,TRBJ1-2,TRBV6-6,CASSYPTGVDGYTF,TGTGCCAGCAGTTACCCGACAGGGGTGGATGGCTACACCTTC
-,-,TRBJ1-6,TRBV5-6,CASSESVSSYNSPLHF,TGTGCCAGCAGCGAGAGCGTGAGCTCCTATAATTCACCCCTCCACTTT
-,-,TRBJ2-5,TRBV30,CAWSTRGAGETQYF,TGTGCCTGGAGTACCCGAGGGGCGGGAGAGACCCAGTACTTC
TRBD1,-,TRBJ1-1,TRBV28,CASPPTQGAVITEAFF,TGTGCCAGCCCCCCGACTCAGGGGGCTGTGATCACTGAAGCTTTCTTT
-,-,TRBJ1-1,TRBV18,CASSTGGPRGAFF,TGTGCCAGCTCAACAGGAGGTCCCCGGGGAGCTTTCTTT
-,-,TRBJ2-2,TRBV28,CASSFGELTGGLFF,TGTGCCAGCAGTTTTGGGGAACTCACCGGGGGGCTGTTTTTT
-,-,TRBJ1-1,TRBV11-2,CASSLEGGQLKLNTEAFF,TGTGCCAGCAGCTTAGAGGGAGGCCAGCTTAAATTGAACACTGAAGCTTTCTTT
TRBD2,-,TRBJ2-5,TRBV5-1,CASTSGSGEETQYF,TGCGCCAGCACTAGCGGGAGCGGGGAAGAGACCCAGTACTTC
TRBD1,-,TRBJ2-7,TRBV9,CASSIGQGYYEQYF,TGTGCCAGCAGCATAGGACAGGGATACTACGAGCAGTACTTC
-,-,TRBJ2-7,TRBV18,CASSPARGMQQYF,TGTGCCAGCTCACCAGCCAGGGGAATGCAGCAGTACTTC
-,once,TRBJ1-2,TRBV10-3,CAISDGQTNYGYTF,TGTGCCATCAGTGATGGGCAGACTAACTATGGCTACACCTTC
TRBD1,-,TRBJ2-7,TRBV9,CASSVGTDSYEQYF,TGTGCCAGCAGCGTTGGGACAGACTCCTACGAGCAGTACTTC
-,-,TRBJ2-2,TRBV5-1,CASSTGQTNTGELFF,TGCGCCAGCAGCACTGGACAGACCAACACCGGGGAGCTGTTTTTT
-,-,TRBJ2-7,TRBV6-6,CATVGAYEQYF,TGTGCCACCGTCGGTGCCTACGAGCAGTACTTC
TRBD2,-,TRBJ2-3,TRBV5-1,CASSPGLAGSYTQYF,TGCGCCAGCAGCCCGGGACTAGCGGGATCCTATACGCAGTATTTT
TRBD2,-,TRBJ2-1,TRBV28,CASSALLGLAGVNEQFF,TGTGCCAGCAGTGCCCTCCTAGGACTAGCGGGAGTAAATGAGCAGTTCTTC
-,-,TRBJ1-2,TRBV29-1,CSVDAAYGYTF,TGCAGCGTTGATGCAGCCTATGGCTACACCTTC
-,-,TRBJ2-7,TRBV5-1,CASSSRGGTPYEQYF,TGCGCCAGCAGCTCCAGGGGAGGGACCCCCTACGAGCAGTACTTC
-,-,TRBJ2-6,TRBV5-5,CASSARHSGANVLTF,TGTGCCAGCAGCGCGAGACACTCTGGGGCCAACGTCCTGACTTTC
TRBD1,few,TRBJ1-4,TRBV5-4,CASSRGQGSEKLFF,TGTGCCAGCAGCCGGGGACAGGGAAGTGAAAAACTGTTTTTT
-,-,TRBJ2-1,TRBV11-2,CASSSLGEQFF,TGTGCCAGCAGCTCCCTAGGTGAGCAGTTCTTC
TRBD1,-,TRBJ1-6,TRBV4-3,CASSPDRAIGSPLHF,TGCGCCAGCAGCCCGGACAGGGCAATAGGATCACCCCTCCACTTT
-,-,TRBJ2-1,TRBV5-1,CASNVGRSSYNEQFF,TGCGCCAGCAACGTAGGACGGAGCTCCTACAATGAGCAGTTCTTC
-,-,TRBJ2-5,TRBV18,CASSPPPGGTQYF,TGTGCCAGCTCACCACCGCCCGGAGGGACCCAGTACTTC
TRBD1,-,TRBJ1-6,TRBV19,CASIGGQLHNSPLHF,TGTGCCAGTATTGGGGGACAGCTACATAATTCACCCCTCCACTTT
TRBD1,-,TRBJ1-5,TRBV6-5,CASSPDRVWQPQHF,TGTGCCAGCAGTCCCGACAGGGTCTGGCAGCCCCAGCATTTT
-,few,TRBJ2-6,TRBV5-4,CASSLGHRNSGANVLTF,TGTGCCAGCAGCTTGGGACACAGGAACTCTGGGGCCAACGTCCTGACTTTC
-,-,TRBJ2-1,TRBV18,CASSPLGGKGFYNEQFF,TGTGCCAGCTCACCACTGGGCGGGAAAGGTTTCTACAATGAGCAGTTCTTC
-,-,TRBJ2-7,TRBV2,CASSVENEQYF,TGTGCCAGCAGTGTGGAAAACGAGCAGTACTTC
-,-,TRBJ2-5,TRBV6-5,CASRTGWETQYF,TGTGCCAGCAGAACAGGGTGGGAGACCCAGTACTTC
TRBD1,-,TRBJ1-1,TRBV7-2,CASDRDTEAFF,TGTGCCAGCGACAGGGACACTGAAGCTTTCTTT
TRBD1,-,TRBJ1-6,TRBV7-2,CASSLGQVFNSPLHF,TGTGCCAGCAGCTTGGGACAGGTCTTTAATTCACCCCTCCACTTT